This T cell receptor (beta chain) was found in a study of shared clonotypes between healthy human individuals. Findings and caveats of the study: The genetic and exposure-history diversity represented was limited by few donors.

Losses at the gene ends were 5 bases for V and 9 bases for J; bases not matched to a gene: 10. CDR3 size: 15 residues. Germline CDR1 reads MNHEY; CDR2 reads SVGAGI. Only in-frame clones appear in the TCRdb table, and some are missing; sequencing was by immunoSEQ multiplex PCR. The sample shows roughly 2.5 million clones, around 94% of them seen only once. This clone was seen a single time. What it recognizes is unknown. The sequencing input was naive CD4+ T cells sorted from blood. Indicated subset: CD45RA+ positively selected. The chain uses TRBV6-5 and TRBJ2-4, with TRBD1 matching 10 bases. The receptor comes from a man between 18 and 29 years old in good health. CDR3 in DNA: TGTGCCAGCAGTACCTCGACAGGGGGCGCGGGCATTCAGTACTTC. Its protein is CASSTSTGGAGIQYF.